What follows is one T cell receptor beta chain and its context. The target antigen is unknown. There are 13 residues in the CDR3. V was clipped by 4 bases and J by 4 bases, with 11 bases between them. CDR1 and CDR2 (germline): MNHEY, SVGEGT. The authors isolated at least 7 million PBMCs per sample. These data originate in a study of blood T cells in healthy people across ages. Study-wide results and caveats: Higher diversity and more naive CD4+ cells were features of long-lived donors, compared to aged donors. Age brought a roughly linear fall in TCR beta diversity measured per million T cells.

Using a J-beta primer mix together with a sample-barcoded 5' primer, a second PCR was run for roughly 7 to 11 cycles. Each of the samples gave a minimum of 2.5 million paired-end reads that contained CDR3. A single record per CDR3 protein comes from TCRdb applying MiXCR to the 5' RACE reads. Of roughly 650,000 distinct CDR3 sequences in the sample, 32% are singletons; the top ten hold approximately 15%. The sequence derives from an elderly woman in good health. The sample taken for sequencing was blood. The genes are TRBV6-2 or TRBV6-3 and TRBJ2-7, with D unresolved. CDR3 nucleotides: TGTGCCAGCAGTTGGGTCCCTGGGTACGAGCAGTACTTC. It specifies CASSWVPGYEQYF.